Below are 5 T cell receptor beta chains sequenced from a single sample in a study of blood T cell repertoires in COVID-19. Method: immunoSEQ multiplex PCR; TCRdb's copy keeps in-frame clones and lacks some. The sample includes around 140,000 clones, 84% of them seen just once. The material sequenced was peripheral blood. These TCRs come from a man aged 55 to 70 with acute or convalescent COVID-19.

CDR3 bases: TGTGCCATCAGTGAGCCCGTTGGCGCAGGGGGTGAGATTGGCTATGGCTACACCTTC. It codes for CAISEPVGAGGEIGYGYTF. This chain uses TRBV10-3 with TRBJ1-2; 7 nucleotides agree with TRBD1. This CDR3 has 19 residues. The V segment lost 2 bases and the J segment 4 bases; nucleotides outside the gene matches: 19. Germline values: CDR1 ENHRY, CDR2 SYGVKD.

The V gene is TRBV5-1, the J gene TRBJ2-6, with 8 bases fitting TRBD1. The germline V gene encodes CDR1 SGHRS and CDR2 YFSETQ. This CDR3 region has 16 residues. V lost 4 bases to trimming and J lost 3 bases; unmatched junction nucleotides: 6. The CDR3 region has the DNA TGCGCCAGCAGCCACGACAGGGGAGGTGGGGCCAACGTCCTGACTTTC. Translation gives CASSHDRGGGANVLTF.

The chain recombines TRBV5-8 with TRBJ2-7; D not certain. Trimming stripped 1 base from V and 2 bases from J, with 7 bases between. The CDR3 covers 13 residues. CDR1 is SGHTS, CDR2 YDEGEE, per germline. This CDR3 is CASSLRVAYEQYF. The CDR3 coding sequence is TGTGCCAGCAGCTTGCGGGTCGCCTACGAGCAGTACTTC.

J is TRBJ2-1 and V is TRBV15; TRBD1 agrees at 8 bases. Per the germline V gene, CDR1 is LNHNV and CDR2 is YYDKDF (reference sequence). The CDR3 length is 16 residues. With V trimmed by 0 bases and J by 5 bases, 6 bases remained unmatched. The CDR3 sequence: CATSRDSWTGNNEQFF. In DNA form, the CDR3 reads TGTGCCACCAGCAGAGATTCCTGGACAGGGAACAATGAGCAGTTCTTC.

This rearrangement joins TRBV11-2 to TRBJ1-6, with 9 bases lining up with TRBD1. Per the germline V gene, CDR1 is SGHAT and CDR2 is FQNNGV. V was pared by 5 bases and J by 10 bases, with 12 bases of the junction left unmatched. This CDR3 contains 16 residues. CDR3 loop: CASSRPGQGTKSPLHF. In DNA, the CDR3 is TGTGCCAGCAGCCGGCCGGGACAGGGTACGAAATCACCCCTCCACTTT.